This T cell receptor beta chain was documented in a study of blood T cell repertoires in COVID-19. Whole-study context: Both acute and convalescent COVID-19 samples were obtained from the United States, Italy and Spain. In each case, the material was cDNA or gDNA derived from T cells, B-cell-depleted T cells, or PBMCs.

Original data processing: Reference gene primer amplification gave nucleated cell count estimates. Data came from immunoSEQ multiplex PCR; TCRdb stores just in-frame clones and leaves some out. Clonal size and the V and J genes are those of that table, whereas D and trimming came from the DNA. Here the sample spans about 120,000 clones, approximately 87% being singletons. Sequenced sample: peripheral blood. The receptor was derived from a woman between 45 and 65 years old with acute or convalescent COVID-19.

CDR3 sequence (DNA): TGTGCGGTGGGACAGGTTGCTAGCAATCAGCCCCAGCATTTT. The encoded protein is CAVGQVASNQPQHF. This chain connects TRBV19 to TRBJ1-5; 8 nucleotides match TRBD1. Germline assignment: CDR1 LNHDA and CDR2 SQIVND (reference sequence). The CDR3 runs to 14 residues.